Below, 32 T cell receptor beta chains from the same sample are listed, as sequenced in a study of cytomegalovirus exposure and HLA in healthy donors. 13 Jbeta primers and 60 Vbeta primers were used for the PCR. The assay was immunoSEQ multiplex PCR, and TCRdb's table has in-frame clones only and misses some. The sample consists of approximately 190,000 clones, roughly 80% of them appearing once. The sequenced sample was PBMCs. The receptor set was obtained from a man aged 35 to 55 in good health and CMV-seropositive.

The chain carries TRBV7-2 and TRBJ1-2; no reliable D call. The CDR3 contains 14 residues. Germline CDR1 reads SGHTA; CDR2 reads FQGNSA. The germline V and J ends were trimmed by 1 base and 5 bases, with 11 bases remaining between them. The DNA for the CDR3 is TGTGCCAGCAGCTTAGGCAGGCGACTATATGGCTACACCTTC. Its protein is CASSLGRRLYGYTF.

This clone showed up just once. The gene calls are TRBV6-5 and TRBJ2-5; the D is unclear. Germline assignment: CDR1 MNHEY and CDR2 SVGAGI. V was trimmed by 4 bases and J by 3 bases, leaving 12 bases between them. The CDR3 has 14 residues. The CDR3 region has the DNA TGTGCCAGCAGTTCCAGACTCCGGGAAGAGACCCAGTACTTC. This codes for CASSSRLREETQYF.

This clone was seen a handful of times. The chain combines TRBV27 with TRBJ1-2, with 7 positions matching TRBD1. In germline, CDR1 is MNHEY, CDR2 SMNVEV (reference sequence). Trimming cost V 7 bases and J 4 bases; bases outside gene matches: 0. The CDR3 runs to 11 residues. The CDR3 spells CASKGAYGYTF. The CDR3 nucleotides read TGTGCCAGCAAGGGGGCCTATGGCTACACCTTC.

The chain joins TRBV13 to TRBJ1-4; a possible D gene is TRBD1 (5 bases). CDR1 and CDR2 from the germline V gene are PRHDT and FYEKMQ (reference sequence). The CDR3 is 17 amino acids. V was clipped by 7 bases and J by 7 bases, with 25 bases between them. Here the CDR3 DNA reads TGTGCCAGCACCGTTCGGGGCATCGGGGGGAATAGTGAAAAACTGTTTTTT. This encodes CASTVRGIGGNSEKLFF.

The chain combines TRBV4-1 with TRBJ2-3, with TRBD2 matching 10 bases. Germline CDR1 MGHRA, CDR2 YSYEKL. V lost 1 base and J lost 0; bases outside the gene matches: 10. This CDR3 has 19 residues. CDR3 amino acids: CASSQGEGLALPSTDTQYF. CDR3 nucleotide sequence: TGCGCCAGCAGCCAAGGAGAGGGACTAGCGCTTCCTAGCACAGATACGCAGTATTTT.

The chain joins TRBV25-1 to TRBJ2-2; TRBD1 matches at 7 bases. J lost 1 base, V lost 5 bases, and 4 bases had no gene match. CDR3 length: 15 residues. Germline V gene lookup returns CDR1 MGHDK and CDR2 SYGVNS. CDR3 in amino acids: CASSTWTGNTGELFF. CDR3 nucleotide sequence: TGTGCCAGCAGTACGTGGACAGGGAACACCGGGGAGCTGTTTTTT.

A few counts support this clone. This sequence joins TRBV9 and TRBJ1-2, with 7 bases that match TRBD1. Per the germline V gene, CDR1 is SGDLS and CDR2 is YYNGEE. The junction had 13 bases not matched to a gene; V was cut back by 5 bases and J by 3 bases. The CDR3 is made up of 16 amino acids. This chain's CDR3 is CASSARDSRLDYGYTF. DNA of the CDR3: TGTGCCAGCAGTGCCCGGGACAGCCGTTTGGACTATGGCTACACCTTC.

This clone turned up a few times. This rearrangement joins TRBV6-5 to TRBJ1-3; 7 bases are shared with TRBD1. The germline CDR1 and CDR2 sequences are MNHEY and SVGAGI. The CDR3 loop spans 14 amino acids. After removal of 6 bases from V and 2 bases from J, the junction contained 4 bases not matched to a gene. For the CDR3, the DNA is TGTGCCAGCAGGGTGACAGGGACTGGAAACACCATATATTTT. It is translated as CASRVTGTGNTIYF.

The chain is built from TRBV4-3 and TRBJ2-7; a weak D match, TRBD1 (6 bases). CDR3 length equals 15 residues. The germline V gene has CDR1 LGHNA and CDR2 YSLEER. Trimming left V 4 bases short and J 3 bases short, with 16 bases between. This CDR3 is CASSLMTGWDYEQYF. The CDR3 DNA reads as TGCGCCAGCAGCCTCATGACAGGTTGGGACTACGAGCAGTACTTC.

This chain connects TRBV29-1 to TRBJ2-3, with TRBD1 matching over 7 bases. In germline, CDR1 is SQVTM, CDR2 ANQGSEA. The CDR3 contains 15 residues. The V segment lost 5 bases and the J segment 3 bases; nucleotides outside the gene matches: 11. The CDR3 sequence is CSVTGAEFGTDTQYF. CDR3 in DNA: TGCAGCGTTACAGGGGCGGAGTTCGGGACAGATACGCAGTATTTT.

The chain uses TRBV5-4 and TRBJ2-5; TRBD1 might be the D (5 bases). Trimming shortened V by 0 bases and J by 5 bases, and 11 bases separated the two germline ends. The germline gives CDR1 SGHNT, CDR2 YYREEE (reference sequence). This CDR3 has 14 amino acids. The CDR3 nucleotides are TGTGCCAGCAGCTTGGAGGCAGGGATGGAGACCCAGTACTTC. It specifies CASSLEAGMETQYF.

CDR3 protein: CASSQDNLAVTDTQYF. CDR3 coding DNA: TGCGCCAGCAGCCAAGATAATCTGGCAGTCACAGATACGCAGTATTTT. This chain uses TRBV4-3 with TRBJ2-3; D not resolved. The ends were cut back, 0 bases at V and 2 bases at J, with 12 bases in the middle. Germline CDR1 is LGHNA and CDR2 is YSLEER. The CDR3 length is 16 residues.

J is TRBJ1-1 and V is TRBV10-1, with D perhaps matching TRBD1 (6 bases). V was clipped by 4 bases and J by 3 bases, with 9 bases between them. CDR3 size: 13 residues. CDR1 WNHNN and CDR2 SYGVQD come from the germline V gene (reference sequence). CDR3 in amino acids: CASSGGPYTEAFF. CDR3 DNA: TGCGCCAGCAGTGGGGGGCCTTACACTGAAGCTTTCTTT.

There are a few counts of this clone. The V and J genes are TRBV28 and TRBJ1-1; unclear D gene. The ends were cut back, 8 bases at V and 0 bases at J, with 13 bases in the middle. The germline V gene encodes CDR1 MDHEN and CDR2 SYDVKM. The CDR3 length is 14 residues. The CDR3 spells CASGPGPLNTEAFF. CDR3 nucleotides: TGTGCCAGCGGGCCCGGCCCTTTGAACACTGAAGCTTTCTTT.

The V call is TRBV28, the J call TRBJ1-6; possible D gene TRBD1, 6 bases. The germline V gene encodes CDR1 MDHEN and CDR2 SYDVKM. The CDR3 totals 15 residues. V lost 2 bases to trimming and J lost 7 bases, with 12 bases between them. The CDR3 DNA reads as TGTGCCAGCAGTTTACCGACAGGCCCGAATTCACCCCTCCACTTT. It codes for CASSLPTGPNSPLHF.

The chain couples TRBV6-1 to TRBJ1-4; D not resolved. V lost 2 bases to trimming and J lost 6 bases, with 16 bases between them. Germline lookup yields CDR1 MNHNS and CDR2 SASEGT. The CDR3 contains 16 residues. The CDR3 region has the DNA TGTGCCAGCAGTGAAATAGGTGGACTGAGGGATGAAAAACTGTTTTTT. Its translation: CASSEIGGLRDEKLFF.

V and J are TRBV4-2 and TRBJ1-2, with 9 bases identical to TRBD1. V shed 4 bases and J 2 bases; nucleotides not matched to a gene: 5. Germline CDR1 LGHNA, CDR2 YNFKEQ. The CDR3 extends over 15 amino acids. The CDR3 bases are TGTGCCAGCAGCCTAATACAGGGGGCAAACTATGGCTACACCTTC. It encodes CASSLIQGANYGYTF.

V gene TRBV28 combines with J gene TRBJ2-7; maybe TRBD1 (5 bases). Trimming took off 1 base at V and 2 bases at J, with 9 bases between the two ends. This CDR3 is 14 amino acids long. The germline gives CDR1 MDHEN, CDR2 SYDVKM. The CDR3, as DNA: TGTGCCAGCAGTTTATCAGGGCCCGCCTACGAGCAGTACTTC. Translated, it gives CASSLSGPAYEQYF.

The V and J genes are TRBV5-1 and TRBJ2-7, with 7 bases fitting TRBD2. Germline lookup yields CDR1 SGHRS and CDR2 YFSETQ. CDR3 length: 13 amino acids. The V segment lost 1 base and the J segment 5 bases; nucleotides outside the gene matches: 3. The CDR3 protein is CASSLTSAHEQYF. DNA of the CDR3: TGCGCCAGCAGCTTGACTAGCGCCCACGAGCAGTACTTC.

The chain recombines TRBV6-5 with TRBJ1-2; D is unclear. The CDR3 length is 13 residues. CDR1 and CDR2 (germline): MNHEY, SVGAGI. V lost 7 bases to trimming and J lost 2 bases, with 11 bases between them. The CDR3 region has the DNA TGTGCCAGCAAAACGGTGTCCAACTATGGCTACACCTTC. Its translation: CASKTVSNYGYTF.

The gene calls are TRBV11-2 and TRBJ1-4; D may be TRBD1 (6 bases). Trimming removed 6 bases from V and 4 bases from J, with 18 bases in between. Germline-derived CDR1 and CDR2 are SGHAT and FQNNGV. The CDR3 runs to 16 residues. The CDR3 DNA follows: TGTGCCAGCAGTCCGACCCCAGGGGATGGTAATGAAAAACTGTTTTTT. Amino acid sequence: CASSPTPGDGNEKLFF.

The chain uses TRBV9 and TRBJ1-1; possible D gene TRBD1, 6 bases. Looked up from germline, CDR1 is SGDLS and CDR2 is YYNGEE. The V and J ends lost 4 bases and 1 base respectively, with 14 bases between them. This CDR3 has 15 residues. CDR3 nucleotides: TGTGCCAGCAGCATACGTCCGACAGGGAACACTGAAGCTTTCTTT. This codes for CASSIRPTGNTEAFF.

The chain recombines TRBV29-1 with TRBJ1-1, with D unresolved. There are 10 residues in the CDR3. The V gene's germline CDR1 is SQVTM and CDR2 ANQGSEA. V shed 4 bases and J shed 2 bases, with 2 bases lying between them. The CDR3 nucleotides read TGCAGCGTTGCTAACACTGAAGCTTTCTTT. Amino acids: CSVANTEAFF.

This clone was counted a single time. V is TRBV10-2 and J is TRBJ2-7, with D possibly being TRBD1 (5 bases). The CDR3 sequence is 14 residues long. The germline V and J ends were trimmed by 6 bases and 2 bases, with 14 bases remaining between them. Germline V gives CDR1 WSHSY, CDR2 SAAADI. Here the CDR3 reads CASSKDISPYEQYF. The CDR3 DNA reads TGCGCCAGCAGCAAGGACATCTCACCCTACGAGCAGTACTTC.

This clone has a handful of counts. The V and J genes are TRBV10-3 and TRBJ1-2; perhaps TRBD1 as D (5 bases). Trimming shortened V by 0 bases and J by 0 bases, and 14 bases separated the two germline ends. The CDR3 is 17 residues long. In germline, CDR1 is ENHRY, CDR2 SYGVKD. For the CDR3, the DNA is TGTGCCATCAGTGAGTCGGGACTTCTCTCTTCTAACTATGGCTACACCTTC. Translated: CAISESGLLSSNYGYTF.

The chain employs TRBV19 and TRBJ2-7; the match to TRBD2 covers 7 bases. CDR1 and CDR2 from the germline V gene are LNHDA and SQIVND (reference sequence). CDR3 length: 14 residues. Trimming cost V 3 bases and J 7 bases; bases outside gene matches: 9. The CDR3 region is CASSMNREDGEQYF. In DNA form, the CDR3 reads TGTGCCAGTAGTATGAATCGGGAGGATGGGGAGCAGTACTTC. Complete variable domain (other parts from reference TRBV19 and TRBJ2-7): DGGITQSPKYLFRKEGQNVTLSCEQNLNHDAMYWYRQDPGQGLRLIYYSQIVNDFQKGDIAEGYSVSREKKESFPLTVTSAQKNPTAFYLCASSMNREDGEQYFGPGTRLTVT.

The count of this clone is one. This chain uses TRBV30 with TRBJ1-6; D gene ambiguous. V was trimmed by 3 bases and J by 5 bases, leaving 8 bases between them. This CDR3 has 13 residues. Germline CDR1 is GTSNPN and CDR2 is SVGIG (reference sequence). For the CDR3, the DNA is TGTGCCTGGAGGGGGAGTGATAATTCACCCCTCCACTTT. Encoded protein: CAWRGSDNSPLHF.

This chain links TRBV10-3 with TRBJ2-1, with a tentative D call TRBD2 (5 bases). In germline, CDR1 is ENHRY, CDR2 SYGVKD. This CDR3 has 14 residues. The V gene lost 6 bases and the J gene lost 6 bases, with 15 bases spanning the gap. This CDR3 is CAIRGDGSRNEQFF. CDR3 in DNA: TGTGCCATCAGGGGAGACGGTTCACGCAATGAGCAGTTCTTC.

This clone was seen just once. V is TRBV5-1 and J is TRBJ1-3; D unresolved. CDR3 length equals 14 residues. V lost 0 bases, J lost 4 bases, and 8 bases lay in between. Germline lookup yields CDR1 SGHRS and CDR2 YFSETQ. CDR3 sequence (DNA): TGCGCCAGCAGCTTGGAGTCCGCGGGAAACACCATATATTTT. It specifies CASSLESAGNTIYF.

V and J are TRBV5-1 and TRBJ2-2; no clear D gene. The ends were cut back, 4 bases at V and 6 bases at J, with 10 bases in the middle. The CDR3 contains 13 residues. Germline CDR1 reads SGHRS; CDR2 reads YFSETQ. CDR3 sequence (DNA): TGCGCCAGCAGCCTAGAACCGTCCGGGGAGCTGTTTTTT. Its protein product is CASSLEPSGELFF.

The V call is TRBV27, the J call TRBJ2-5; TRBD2 matches 8 bases. The CDR3 totals 15 residues. The germline V gene has CDR1 MNHEY and CDR2 SMNVEV (reference sequence). With V trimmed by 5 bases and J by 1 base, 6 bases remained unmatched. CDR3 region: CASSLPGGTQETQYF. The DNA of the CDR3 is TGTGCCAGCAGTCTCCCGGGGGGGACCCAAGAGACCCAGTACTTC.

The genes are TRBV9 and TRBJ2-3, with 7 bases that match TRBD2. The germline gives CDR1 SGDLS, CDR2 YYNGEE. The CDR3 length is 15 residues. J gave up 3 bases and V 0 bases, and 4 bases lay outside the gene matches. CDR3 residues: CASSVAGGITDTQYF. The CDR3 nucleotides are TGTGCCAGCAGCGTAGCGGGGGGAATAACAGATACGCAGTATTTT. Complete variable domain (other parts from reference TRBV9 and TRBJ2-3): DSGVTQTPKHLITATGQRVTLRCSPRSGDLSVYWYQQSLDQGLQFLIQYYNGEERAKGNILERFSAQQFPDLHSELNLSSLELGDSALYFCASSVAGGITDTQYFGPGTRLTVL.